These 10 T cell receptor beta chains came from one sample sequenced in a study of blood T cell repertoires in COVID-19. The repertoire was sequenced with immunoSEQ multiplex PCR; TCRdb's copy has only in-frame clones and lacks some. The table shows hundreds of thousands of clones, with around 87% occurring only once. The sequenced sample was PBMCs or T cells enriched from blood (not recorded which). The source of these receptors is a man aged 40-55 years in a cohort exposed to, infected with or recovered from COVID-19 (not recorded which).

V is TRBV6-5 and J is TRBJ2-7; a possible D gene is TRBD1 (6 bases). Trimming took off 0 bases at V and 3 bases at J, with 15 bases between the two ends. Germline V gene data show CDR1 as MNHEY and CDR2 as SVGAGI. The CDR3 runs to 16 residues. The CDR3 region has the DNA TGTGCCAGCAGTTACTCGGCGCGACAGGACAACTACGAGCAGTACTTC. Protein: CASSYSARQDNYEQYF.

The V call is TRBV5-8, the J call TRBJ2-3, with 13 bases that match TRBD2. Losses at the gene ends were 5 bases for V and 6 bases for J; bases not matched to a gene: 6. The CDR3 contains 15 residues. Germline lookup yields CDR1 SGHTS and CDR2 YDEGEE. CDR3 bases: TGTGCCAGCAGTACCGGGACTAGCGGGGAGGATACGCAGTATTTT. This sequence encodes CASSTGTSGEDTQYF.

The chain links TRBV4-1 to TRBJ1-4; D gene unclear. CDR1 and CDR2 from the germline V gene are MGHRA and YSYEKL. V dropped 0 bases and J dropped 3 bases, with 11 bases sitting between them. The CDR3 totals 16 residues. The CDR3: CASSQEWAPANEKLFF. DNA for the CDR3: TGCGCCAGCAGCCAAGAATGGGCCCCGGCTAATGAAAAACTGTTTTTT.

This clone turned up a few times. The CDR3 region is CASSEGQFGYTF. The CDR3, as DNA: TGTGCCAGCAGTGAAGGACAGTTTGGCTACACCTTC. V and J are TRBV6-1 and TRBJ1-2; the D gene is possibly TRBD1 (5 bases). The CDR3 contains 12 residues. V was shortened by 1 base and J by 7 bases, with 7 bases between the two germline ends. Germline values: CDR1 MNHNS, CDR2 SASEGT.

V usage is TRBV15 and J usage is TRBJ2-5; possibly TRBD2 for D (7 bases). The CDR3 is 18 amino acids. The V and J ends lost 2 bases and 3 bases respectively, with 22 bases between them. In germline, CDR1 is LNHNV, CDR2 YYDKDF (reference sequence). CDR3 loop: CATSRPPRGRAGEETQYF. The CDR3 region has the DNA TGTGCCACCAGCAGACCCCCTAGGGGGAGGGCCGGGGAAGAGACCCAGTACTTC.

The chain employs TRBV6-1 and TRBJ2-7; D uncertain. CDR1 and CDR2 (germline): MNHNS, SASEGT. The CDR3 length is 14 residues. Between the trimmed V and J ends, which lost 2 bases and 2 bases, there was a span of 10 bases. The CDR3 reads CASSERYPAYEQYF. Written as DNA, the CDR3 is TGTGCCAGCAGTGAAAGATACCCGGCCTACGAGCAGTACTTC.

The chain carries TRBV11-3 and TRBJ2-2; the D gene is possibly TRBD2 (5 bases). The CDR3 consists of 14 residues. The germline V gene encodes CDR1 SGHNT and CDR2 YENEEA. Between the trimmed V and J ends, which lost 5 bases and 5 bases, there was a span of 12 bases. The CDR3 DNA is TGTGCCAGCAGCCCACGGGGAGCAACCGGGGAGCTGTTTTTT. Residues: CASSPRGATGELFF.

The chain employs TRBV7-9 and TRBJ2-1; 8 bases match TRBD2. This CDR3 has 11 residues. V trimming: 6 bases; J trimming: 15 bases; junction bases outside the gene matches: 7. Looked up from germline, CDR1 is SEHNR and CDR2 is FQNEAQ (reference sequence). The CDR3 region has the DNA TGTGCCAGCAGTCCAAGCGGGGGAACGTTCTTC. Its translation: CASSPSGGTFF.

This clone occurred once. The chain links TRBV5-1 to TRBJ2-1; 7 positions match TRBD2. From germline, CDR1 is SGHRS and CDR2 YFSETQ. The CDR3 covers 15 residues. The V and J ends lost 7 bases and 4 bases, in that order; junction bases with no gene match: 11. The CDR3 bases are TGCGCCAGCCGGGATCAGGGCGGGAGTTACAATGAGCAGTTCTTC. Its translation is CASRDQGGSYNEQFF.

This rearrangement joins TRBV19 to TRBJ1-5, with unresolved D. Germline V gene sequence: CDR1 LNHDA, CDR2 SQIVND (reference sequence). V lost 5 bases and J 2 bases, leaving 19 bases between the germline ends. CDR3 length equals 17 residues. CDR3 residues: CASSPRGPGVRNQPQHF. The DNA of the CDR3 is TGTGCCAGTAGTCCTCGCGGCCCCGGTGTCCGCAATCAGCCCCAGCATTTT.